This T cell receptor beta chain was found in a study of shared clonotypes between healthy human individuals (TCRdb year 2020). About the investigation overall: Three men and two women, aged 18 to 49 years, made up the cohort. To estimate repertoire size and how much clonotype sharing occurs between individuals, the study deeply sequenced the blood TCR repertoires of a handful of healthy adults. For each donor, three plates each were used for CD4 naive and CD4 memory, two plates were used for CD8 naive, and one plate was used for CD8 memory. Each donor's leukapheresis produced roughly between about 0.8 and 10 billion PBMCs. To increase sequencing depth and limit assay-specific biases, different laboratories used diverse techniques to prepare libraries and sequence TCR repertoires. Beyond this particular receptor, the publication reports: Based on pairwise subsampling, the degree of clonotype sharing among donors was expected to be affected by sequencing depth. Compared with non-shared clonotypes, the clonotypes found in all four sorted-subset donors had higher generation probabilities. Naive subsets generally had larger estimated clonotype richness than memory subsets. Sampling was limited to blood, and TCR repertoires in tissue likely differ from TCR repertoires in blood. Because the study included a small number of donors, the genetic and exposure-history diversity represented was limited. Even with the large sequencing depth, rarefaction of the sorted-subset datasets indicated that sequencing was incomplete. Sharing across several donors was observed for around 5% of naive CD4, about 4% of naive CD8, roughly 2.3% of memory CD4, and approximately 0.41% of memory CD8 clonotypes.

Using the deep immunoSEQ assay, multiplex PCR amplified TCR CDR3 regions from genomic DNA. Extracted genomic DNA from each cell subset was distributed evenly across all wells of several immunoSEQ 96-well plates, and each plate was treated as a replicate. For sorted subsets, each replicate PCR was loaded with around 220 ng genomic DNA, equivalent to roughly 30,000 T cell genomes. Purified libraries were quantified with a Qubit 3.0 fluorometer, sized on a Bioanalyzer 2100, and re-quantified with the KAPA Library Quantification kit. A separate single-read 150-cycle Illumina NextSeq 550 flow cell was used to sequence each immunoSEQ 96-well plate. The authors processed their data as follows. The immunoSEQ output contained only junctional sequences without quality scores, so filtering could not match that applied to full-length reads. Sequences were annotated with PyIR, a Python wrapper for IgBLAST v1.9, using IMGT germline references to assign V/J genes and CDR3. Any read was removed if the V/J assignment was weak (E-value above 1e-6), the CDR3 was missing, or the read contained stop codons, out-of-frame junctions, or ambiguous translated residues. V3J clonotypes were defined as sequences sharing an identical inferred V gene, J gene, and CDR3 amino acid sequence. To compute the percentage overlap between repertoires, the number of shared unique clonotypes was divided by the size of the smaller repertoire. RTK rarefaction, the Chao1 estimator, and Recon v2.1 estimates of unobserved clonotypes were used to assess repertoire richness. Generation probabilities for all TCRbeta clonotypes obtained by the gDNA method from four donors were computed using OLGA. TCRdb retrieved this table from immuneACCESS and kept in-frame rearrangements only. Not all clones are present; in checked studies, unresolved V genes account for under half, and no reason is known for the remainder. The DNA gave D and trimming, while V, J and clone size come from that table. The sample contains about 1.5 million clones, approximately 98% of them found a single time. The ten largest clones capture roughly 0.42% of the sample.

Healthy HIV-negative adults with no recently reported acute infections or vaccinations were included as donors. Every donor was a Caucasian adult living in Nashville, Tennessee, USA. CD4+ T cells were enriched through magnetic negative selection, after which naive cells were positively selected on CD45RA and the remaining negative fraction served as the memory subset. Blood was obtained by leukapheresis, after which PBMCs were separated by Ficoll-Histopaque density gradient centrifugation and cryopreserved in liquid nitrogen vapor phase. Analytical flow cytometry was used to check the purity and quantity of every magnetically sorted T cell population. Genomic DNA was isolated from every sorted fraction and measured by UV absorbance on a Nanodrop 2000c. Taken from the germline V gene (reference sequence), the CDR1 and CDR2 loops are SEHNR and FQNEAQ. V lost 3 bases and J lost 5 bases, and the count of bases not matched to a germline gene is 9. The cysteine opens and the phenylalanine closes a CDR3 of 16 amino acids. CDR3 DNA only is kept here, 48 bases in frame from base 1.

On this clone: Its antigen is not yet known. Base qualities are not at hand, and no much larger clone is one base apart.

The sample comprised naive CD4+ T cells sorted from blood. What this sample's cell subset or site label stands for: CD45RA+ positively selected. The receptor chain draws on TRBV7-9 and TRBJ2-2; a stretch of 7 junction bases matches TRBD1. The TCR was taken from a man in his thirties or forties in good health. The base sequence is TGTGCCAGCAGCTTTTACAGGGGTGGAAGGACCGGGGAGCTGTTTTTT. Protein translation: CASSFYRGGRTGELFF.